This TCR beta chain was identified in a study of blood T cell repertoires in COVID-19. In the study overall: Sites in the United States, Italy and Spain provided acute and convalescent COVID-19 samples. T cells, B-cell-depleted T cells, or PBMCs supplied cDNA or gDNA.

Trimming stripped 11 bases from V and 2 bases from J, with 13 bases between. CDR1 is MNHEY, CDR2 SVGAGI, per germline. The CDR3 sequence is 12 residues long. One Seattle source followed patients from active infection through their disease course. In the authors' workflow: Reference gene primer amplification yielded estimated nucleated cell counts. TCRdb keeps only in-frame clones here, not all; method: immunoSEQ multiplex PCR. V and J calls and clone size are those listed in that table; D and trimming were worked out from the DNA. The sample comprises around 290,000 clones, roughly 92% of which are singletons, and 2.2% rests with the top ten.

The sample taken for sequencing was peripheral blood. The sequence derives from a woman aged 25 to 39 with COVID-19, enrolled during active disease. V gene TRBV6-5 combines with J gene TRBJ2-7; D might be TRBD2 (7 bases). CDR3 protein: CAGGAVAYEQYF. The CDR3 DNA follows: TGTGCCGGGGGGGCAGTTGCCTACGAGCAGTACTTC.